Following are 15 T cell receptor beta chains from one sample sequenced in a study of T cell responses to AZD1222 COVID-19 vaccine. Profiled with immunoSEQ multiplex PCR; TCRdb holds only in-frame clones, not every one. The table includes under 30,000 clones, around 87% detected once. The specimen comprised peripheral blood, sampled 28 days after the second AZD1222 dose. Source of these receptors: an adult who received the AZD1222 COVID-19 vaccine.

The V gene is TRBV19, the J gene TRBJ2-3, with 10 bases fitting TRBD2. The CDR3 sequence is 19 residues long. Germline V gene lookup returns CDR1 LNHDA and CDR2 SQIVND (reference sequence). V shed 2 bases, J shed 3 bases, and the junction held 14 bases outside the gene matches. Here the CDR3 DNA reads TGTGCCAGTAGTATAACCCGTAGGTCCAGCGGGGGGGAGACAGATACGCAGTATTTT. The encoded protein is CASSITRRSSGGETDTQYF.

The chain is built from TRBV28 and TRBJ1-6, with 9 bases that match TRBD1. Germline V CDR1 and CDR2: MDHEN, SYDVKM. The CDR3 is 13 amino acids. V dropped 4 bases and J dropped 11; count of bases not matched to a gene: 3. Here the CDR3 DNA reads TGTGCCAGCAGTTGGGGACAGGGTCCACCCCTCCACTTT. Translating it yields CASSWGQGPPLHF.

Points on this clone: As the CDR3 is not closed by the conserved phenylalanine or tryptophan, this likely results from a read error. The DNA is left out, because the CDR3 cannot be placed on it with certainty; the CDR3 is given as TCRdb lists it. The J gene is TRBJ1-4, the V gene TRBV12-3 or TRBV12-4; the table calls TRBD1, which could not be checked here. Both ends counted, the CDR3 spans 11 residues. The CDR3 sequence is CASSLGRSLSI.

The chain links TRBV7-9 to TRBJ2-7; D is ambiguous. Trimming removed 2 bases at V and 2 bases at J, with 10 bases between. The V gene's germline CDR1 is SEHNR and CDR2 FQNEAQ (reference sequence). This CDR3 has 14 amino acids. CDR3 DNA: TGTGCCAGCAGCTTATCCGGGCCAACCTACGAGCAGTACTTC. It translates to CASSLSGPTYEQYF.

The rearrangement joins TRBV10-1 to TRBJ1-1, with 9 bases matching TRBD1. The germline gives CDR1 WNHNN, CDR2 SYGVQD (reference sequence). J lost 4 bases, V lost 4 bases, and 1 base had no gene match. The CDR3 has 13 residues. CDR3 protein: CASSADRGTEAFF. The CDR3 DNA is TGCGCCAGCAGTGCGGACAGGGGCACTGAAGCTTTCTTT.

The genes are TRBV19 and TRBJ1-2, with TRBD1 as a possible D gene (5 bases). From germline, CDR1 is LNHDA and CDR2 SQIVND (reference sequence). This CDR3 region has 16 residues. V was pared by 8 bases and J by 0 bases, with 19 bases between. CDR3 amino acids: CASGGNGGKANYGYTF. CDR3 coding DNA: TGTGCCAGTGGGGGTAACGGAGGGAAAGCTAACTATGGCTACACCTTC.

V gene TRBV7-3 combines with J gene TRBJ1-4; D perhaps matches TRBD1 (6 bases). This CDR3 region has 14 residues. With 5 bases removed from V and 2 bases from J, the gap between germline ends came to 9 bases. Per germline, CDR1 SGHTA and CDR2 FQGTGA. This CDR3 reads CASSPGDTNEKLFF. CDR3 nucleotide sequence: TGTGCCAGCAGCCCAGGGGACACTAATGAAAAACTGTTTTTT.

V is TRBV27 and J is TRBJ2-7; 9 nucleotides line up with TRBD1. The CDR3 covers 15 residues. Germline assignment: CDR1 MNHEY and CDR2 SMNVEV (reference sequence). Germline trimming cut 7 bases from V and 3 bases from J; bases unmatched to any gene: 10. DNA for the CDR3: TGTGCCAGCAAACACCGGGACAGGGCAAACTACGAGCAGTACTTC. It yields the protein CASKHRDRANYEQYF.

The rearrangement uses TRBV7-3 and TRBJ2-3; 9 nucleotides line up with TRBD2. The CDR3 is made up of 17 amino acids. Trimming cost V 0 bases and J 5 bases; bases outside gene matches: 9. Germline V gene sequence: CDR1 SGHTA, CDR2 FQGTGA. The DNA of the CDR3 is TGTGCCAGCAGCTTAACGTTAGCGGGGGATCAGGGAGATACGCAGTATTTT. Translated: CASSLTLAGDQGDTQYF.

The chain joins TRBV7-2 to TRBJ2-1; TRBD2 aligns across 13 bases. Trimming cost V 3 bases and J 3 bases; bases outside gene matches: 11. Per germline, CDR1 SGHTA and CDR2 FQGNSA. This CDR3 is 19 amino acids long. This CDR3 is CASSFTKLAGGVIYNEQFF. CDR3 in DNA: TGTGCCAGCAGCTTTACGAAACTAGCGGGAGGGGTAATCTACAATGAGCAGTTCTTC.

V gene TRBV7-3 combines with J gene TRBJ1-1; D not resolved. CDR1 and CDR2 from the germline V gene are SGHTA and FQGTGA. V lost 4 bases and J 9 bases, leaving 18 bases between the germline ends. CDR3 size: 14 residues. As DNA, the CDR3 is TGTGCCAGCAGCTCAGAGGCGGCAGACCACAAAGCTTTCTTT. This sequence encodes CASSSEAADHKAFF. Based on the CDR3 plus reference TRBV7-3 and TRBJ1-1, the full variable domain is GAGVSQTPSNKVTEKGKYVELRCDPISGHTALYWYRQSLGQGPEFLIYFQGTGAADDSGLPNDRFFAVRPEGSVSTLKIQRTERGDSAVYLCASSSEAADHKAFFGQGTRLTVV.

The V call is TRBV28, the J call TRBJ1-5, with TRBD1 identical over 7 bases. Trimming at V came to 3 bases and at J to 3 bases, leaving 5 bases not matched to a gene. Per germline, CDR1 MDHEN and CDR2 SYDVKM. This CDR3 is built from 15 residues. CDR3: CASSFRGNYNQPQHF. For the CDR3, the DNA is TGTGCCAGCAGTTTCAGGGGGAACTACAATCAGCCCCAGCATTTT.

The genes are TRBV7-8 and TRBJ2-2, with D possibly matching TRBD2 (8 bases). The germline V gene encodes CDR1 SGHVS and CDR2 FQNEAQ. Between the trimmed V and J ends, which lost 4 bases and 5 bases, there was a span of 17 bases. The CDR3 consists of 16 residues. The chain's CDR3 is CASSSGGGARTGELFF. The CDR3 bases are TGTGCCAGCAGCTCGGGAGGGGGCGCCAGGACCGGGGAGCTGTTTTTT. The full variable domain, completed using reference TRBV7-8 and TRBJ2-2, is GAGVSQSPRYKVAKRGQDVALRCDPISGHVSLFWYQQALGQGPEFLTYFQNEAQLDKSGLPSDRFFAERPEGSVSTLKIQRTQQEDSAVYLCASSSGGGARTGELFFGEGSRLTVL.

The genes are TRBV3-1 (or the pseudogene TRBV3-2) and TRBJ1-4; TRBD1 is a possible D gene (6 bases). V was trimmed by 4 bases and J by 4 bases, leaving 13 bases between them. Looked up from germline, CDR1 is LGHDT and CDR2 is YNNKEL (reference sequence). CDR3 length: 15 amino acids. The CDR3 here is CASSPYGQNNEKLFF. DNA for the CDR3: TGTGCCAGCAGCCCCTACGGACAGAATAATGAAAAACTGTTTTTT.

The rearrangement joins TRBV30 to TRBJ2-6, with TRBD2 matching 10 bases. Trimming took 0 bases from V and 2 from J; bases not matched to a gene: 4. The germline V gene has CDR1 GTSNPN and CDR2 SVGIG (reference sequence). CDR3 length: 17 amino acids. CDR3 protein: CAWSVPSGRAGANVLTF. In nucleotides, the CDR3 is TGTGCCTGGAGTGTACCGAGCGGGAGGGCTGGGGCCAACGTCCTGACTTTC.